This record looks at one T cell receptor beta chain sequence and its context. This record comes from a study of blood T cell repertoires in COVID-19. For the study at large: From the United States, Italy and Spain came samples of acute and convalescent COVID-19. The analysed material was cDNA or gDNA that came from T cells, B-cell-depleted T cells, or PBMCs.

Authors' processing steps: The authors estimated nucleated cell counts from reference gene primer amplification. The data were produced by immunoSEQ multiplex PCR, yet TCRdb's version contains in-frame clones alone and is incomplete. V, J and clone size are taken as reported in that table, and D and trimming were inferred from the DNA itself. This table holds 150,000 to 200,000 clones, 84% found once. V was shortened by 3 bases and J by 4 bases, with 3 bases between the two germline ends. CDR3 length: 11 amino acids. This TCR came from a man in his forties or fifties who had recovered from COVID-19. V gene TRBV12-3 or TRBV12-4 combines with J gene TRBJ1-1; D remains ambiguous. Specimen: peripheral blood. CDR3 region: CASSLATEAFF. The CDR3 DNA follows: TGTGCCAGCAGTTTGGCCACTGAAGCTTTCTTT.